The clone carrying this T cell receptor (beta chain) was seen more than once but under ten times. This sample is drawn from a study of blood T cell repertoires in COVID-19. About the research overall: COVID-19 samples, acute and convalescent, were from the United States, Italy and Spain.

Methods used by the authors: Nucleated cell counts were estimated from reference gene primer amplification. Clones were read by immunoSEQ multiplex PCR, and TCRdb kept only the in-frame ones, dropping some. V and J calls and clone size are copied from that table; D and trimming were computed from the DNA. Among roughly 250,000 clones listed, under 85% were seen once. Germline loops: CDR1 SGHNT, CDR2 YENEEA. V dropped 2 bases and J dropped 8 bases, with 15 bases sitting between them. CDR3 length: 15 residues. What was sequenced was peripheral blood. The TCR was taken from a human donor with COVID-19, enrolled during active disease. The donor label of this sample is uncertain. This chain links TRBV11-3 with TRBJ2-2; maybe TRBD2 (6 bases). DNA for the CDR3: TGTGCCAGCAGCTTATCGGGAGTGGAGTCTGGGGAGCTGTTTTTT. Encoded protein: CASSLSGVESGELFF. Based on the CDR3 plus reference TRBV11-3 and TRBJ2-2, the full variable domain is EAGVVQSPRYKIIEKKQPVAFWCNPISGHNTLYWYLQNLGQGPELLIRYENEEAVDDSQLPKDRFSAERLKGVDSTLKIQPAELGDSAVYLCASSLSGVESGELFFGEGSRLTVL.